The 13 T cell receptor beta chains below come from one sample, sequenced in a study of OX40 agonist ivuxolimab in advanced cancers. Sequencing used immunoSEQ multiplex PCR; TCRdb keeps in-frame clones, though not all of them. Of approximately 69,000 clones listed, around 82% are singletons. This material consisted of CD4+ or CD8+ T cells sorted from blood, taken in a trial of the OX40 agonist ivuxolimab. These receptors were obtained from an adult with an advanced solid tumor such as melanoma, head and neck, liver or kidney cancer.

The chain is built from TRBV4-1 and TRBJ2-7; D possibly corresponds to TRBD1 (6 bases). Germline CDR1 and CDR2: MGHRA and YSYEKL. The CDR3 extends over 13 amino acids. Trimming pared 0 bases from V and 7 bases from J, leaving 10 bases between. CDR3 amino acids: CASSQERGTEQYF. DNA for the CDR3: TGCGCCAGCAGCCAAGAGAGGGGGACGGAGCAGTACTTC.

The CDR3 sequence is CASTKRGNMNTEAFF. The DNA of the CDR3 is TGTGCCAGCACCAAGAGAGGGAATATGAACACTGAAGCTTTCTTT. The J gene is TRBJ1-1, the V gene TRBV27; D gene unclear. This CDR3 region has 15 residues. CDR1 and CDR2 (germline): MNHEY, SMNVEV (reference sequence). V was trimmed by 7 bases and J by 0 bases, leaving 15 bases between them.

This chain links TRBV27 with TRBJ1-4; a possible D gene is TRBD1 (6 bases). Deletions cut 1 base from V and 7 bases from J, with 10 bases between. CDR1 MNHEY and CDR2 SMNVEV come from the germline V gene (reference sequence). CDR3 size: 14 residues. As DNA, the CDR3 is TGTGCCAGCAGTTTATGGCAGGGGACTGAAAAACTGTTTTTT. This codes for CASSLWQGTEKLFF.

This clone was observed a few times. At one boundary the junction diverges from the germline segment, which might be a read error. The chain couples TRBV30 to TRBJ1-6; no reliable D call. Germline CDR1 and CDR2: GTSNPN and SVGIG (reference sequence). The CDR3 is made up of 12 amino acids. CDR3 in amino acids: CAWMRANSSLHF. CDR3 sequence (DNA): TGTGCCTGGATGCGAGCCAATTCATCCCTCCACTTT.

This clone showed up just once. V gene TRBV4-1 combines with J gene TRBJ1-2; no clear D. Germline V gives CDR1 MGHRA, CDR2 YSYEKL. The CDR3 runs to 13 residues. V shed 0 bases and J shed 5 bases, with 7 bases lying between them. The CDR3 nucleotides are TGCGCCAGCAGCCAAGAGTCCAGATATGGCTACACCTTC. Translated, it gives CASSQESRYGYTF.

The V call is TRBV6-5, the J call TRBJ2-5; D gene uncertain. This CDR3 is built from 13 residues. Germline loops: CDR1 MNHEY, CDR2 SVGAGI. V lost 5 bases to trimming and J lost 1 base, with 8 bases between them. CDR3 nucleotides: TGTGCCAGCAGTCGCAGCCCCCAAGAGACCCAGTACTTC. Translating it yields CASSRSPQETQYF.

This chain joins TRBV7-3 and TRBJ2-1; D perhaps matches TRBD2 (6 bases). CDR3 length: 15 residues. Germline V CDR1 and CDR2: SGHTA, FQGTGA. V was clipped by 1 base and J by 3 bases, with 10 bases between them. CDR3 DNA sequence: TGTGCCAGCAGCTTAATACTAGCCGGCTACAATGAGCAGTTCTTC. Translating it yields CASSLILAGYNEQFF.

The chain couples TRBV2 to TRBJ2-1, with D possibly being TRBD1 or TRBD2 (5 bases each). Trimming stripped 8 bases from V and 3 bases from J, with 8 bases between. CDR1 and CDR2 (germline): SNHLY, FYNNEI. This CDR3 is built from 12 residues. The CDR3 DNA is TGTGCCAGCGGGGACGGCTACAATGAGCAGTTCTTC. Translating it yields CASGDGYNEQFF.

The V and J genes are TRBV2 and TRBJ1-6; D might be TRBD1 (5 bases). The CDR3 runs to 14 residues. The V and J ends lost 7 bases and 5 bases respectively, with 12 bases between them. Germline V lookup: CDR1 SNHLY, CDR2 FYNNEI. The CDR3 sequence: CASKVGTNNSPLHF. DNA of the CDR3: TGTGCCAGCAAGGTCGGGACGAATAATTCACCCCTCCACTTT. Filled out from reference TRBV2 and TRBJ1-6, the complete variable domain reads EPEVTQTPSHQVTQMGQEVILRCVPISNHLYFYWYRQILGQKVEFLVSFYNNEISEKSEIFDDQFSVERPDGSNFTLKIRSTKLEDSAMYFCASKVGTNNSPLHFGNGTRLTVT.

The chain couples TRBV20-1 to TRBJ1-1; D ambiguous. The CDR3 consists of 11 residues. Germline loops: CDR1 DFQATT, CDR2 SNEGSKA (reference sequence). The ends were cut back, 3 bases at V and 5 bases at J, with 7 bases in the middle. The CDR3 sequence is CSASRGTEAFF. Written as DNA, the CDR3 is TGCAGTGCTAGTAGAGGGACTGAAGCTTTCTTT.

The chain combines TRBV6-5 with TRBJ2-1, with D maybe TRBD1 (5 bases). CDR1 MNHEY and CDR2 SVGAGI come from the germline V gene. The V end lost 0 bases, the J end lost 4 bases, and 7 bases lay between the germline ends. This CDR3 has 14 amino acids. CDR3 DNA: TGTGCCAGCAGTTACTCGAGACAGTACAATGAGCAGTTCTTC. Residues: CASSYSRQYNEQFF.

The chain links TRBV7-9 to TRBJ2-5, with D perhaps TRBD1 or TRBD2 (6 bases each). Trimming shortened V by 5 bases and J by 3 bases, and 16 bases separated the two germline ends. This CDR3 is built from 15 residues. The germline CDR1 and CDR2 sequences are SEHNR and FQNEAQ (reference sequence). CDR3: CASSPQQGLEETQYF. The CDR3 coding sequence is TGTGCCAGCAGCCCCCAACAGGGACTGGAAGAGACCCAGTACTTC.

The CDR3: CASSLSGIQETQYF. CDR3 nucleotides: TGTGCCAGCTCACTATCCGGGATCCAAGAGACCCAGTACTTC. V gene TRBV18 combines with J gene TRBJ2-5, with D possibly matching TRBD2 (5 bases). CDR1 is KGHSH and CDR2 is LQKENI in the germline V gene. The CDR3 sequence is 14 residues long. Trimming took off 4 bases at V and 1 base at J, with 10 bases between the two ends.